The next 23 T cell receptor beta chains were all read from a single sample in a study of cytomegalovirus exposure and HLA in healthy donors. With 60 Vbeta and 13 Jbeta primers, the PCR was carried out. TCRdb keeps only in-frame clones here, not all; method: immunoSEQ multiplex PCR. There are more than 140,000 clones in the sample; 55% to 70% occur only once, and around 2.9% lies in the top ten. Sequencing was performed on PBMCs. These receptors were taken from a woman aged 25 to 45 in good health and CMV-seropositive.

The chain couples TRBV12-5 to TRBJ2-3; 7 nucleotides agree with TRBD1. Germline loops: CDR1 LGHNT, CDR2 FRNRAP. V trimming: 5 bases; J trimming: 2 bases; junction bases outside the gene matches: 7. This CDR3 is 15 amino acids long. The CDR3 nucleotides are TGTGCTAGTGGTCCTAGGGACAGAACCACAGATACGCAGTATTTT. Its translation is CASGPRDRTTDTQYF. The full variable domain, with the rest looked up from reference TRBV12-5 and TRBJ2-3, is DARVTQTPRHKVTEMGQEVTMRCQPILGHNTVFWYRQTMMQGLELLAYFRNRAPLDDSGMPKDRFSAEMPDATLATLKIQPSEPRDSAVYFCASGPRDRTTDTQYFGPGTRLTVL.

V gene TRBV6-5 combines with J gene TRBJ2-7; D perhaps matches TRBD1 (5 bases). From germline, CDR1 is MNHEY and CDR2 SVGAGI. There are 15 residues in the CDR3. Trimming took 2 bases from V and 2 from J, leaving 13 bases between them. The CDR3 reads CASSYTRGLAYEQYF. The CDR3 region has the DNA TGTGCCAGCAGTTACACAAGGGGCCTTGCCTACGAGCAGTACTTC.

The chain has TRBV7-2 and TRBJ1-2; no firm D call. The germline V gene encodes CDR1 SGHTA and CDR2 FQGNSA. The germline V and J ends were trimmed by 5 bases and 6 bases, with 13 bases remaining between them. The CDR3 extends over 13 amino acids. This CDR3 reads CASSHTNRDGYTF. In DNA, the CDR3 is TGTGCCAGCAGCCATACCAACAGAGATGGCTACACCTTC.

The rearrangement uses TRBV5-1 and TRBJ2-5; 7 nucleotides agree with TRBD2. CDR3 length: 16 residues. From germline, CDR1 is SGHRS and CDR2 YFSETQ. Here the CDR3 reads CAARAGYGPSKETQYF. In nucleotides, the CDR3 is TGCGCAGCGAGAGCGGGATACGGCCCTTCCAAGGAGACCCAGTACTTC.

In nucleotides, the CDR3 is TGTGCCAGCTCACAAACCAGGGGAACTAATGAAAAACTGTTTTTT. Translated: CASSQTRGTNEKLFF. The chain links TRBV18 to TRBJ1-4; a weak D match, TRBD1 (6 bases). Germline CDR1 KGHSH, CDR2 LQKENI. There are 15 residues in the CDR3. Trimming stripped 4 bases from V and 1 base from J, with 10 bases between. The full variable domain, with the rest looked up from reference TRBV18 and TRBJ1-4, is NAGVMQNPRHLVRRRGQEARLRCSPMKGHSHVYWYRQLPEEGLKFMVYLQKENIIDESGMPKERFSAEFPKEGPSILRIQQVVRGDSAAYFCASSQTRGTNEKLFFGSGTQLSVL.

A few counts support this clone. The V gene is TRBV5-1, the J gene TRBJ2-1; 8 bases are a match to TRBD2. The CDR3 has 15 amino acids. V was clipped by 0 bases and J by 3 bases; unmatched bases: 2. Germline loops: CDR1 SGHRS, CDR2 YFSETQ. For the CDR3, the DNA is TGCGCCAGCAGCTTGGGGGCGGGGGGCTACAATGAGCAGTTCTTC. Translated, it gives CASSLGAGGYNEQFF.

This clone has a handful of counts. CDR3 loop: CASSQALVTSGQETQYF. The CDR3, as DNA: TGTGCCAGCAGCCAAGCATTAGTAACCAGCGGCCAAGAGACCCAGTACTTC. This chain joins TRBV4-2 and TRBJ2-5; D might be TRBD2 (5 bases). Germline CDR1 LGHNA, CDR2 YNFKEQ. Trimming left V 1 base short and J 1 base short, with 16 bases between. The CDR3 has 17 amino acids.

The chain links TRBV6-5 to TRBJ2-2, with D hard to call. V dropped 0 bases and J dropped 0 bases, with 8 bases sitting between them. The CDR3 runs 16 residues. Germline-derived CDR1 and CDR2 are MNHEY and SVGAGI. The CDR3 here is CASSYSRPANTGELFF. The DNA for the CDR3 is TGTGCCAGCAGTTACTCGCGCCCCGCGAACACCGGGGAGCTGTTTTTT.

This clone was counted a few times. The J gene is TRBJ1-2, the V gene TRBV6-1, with D perhaps matching TRBD1 (6 bases). Germline values: CDR1 MNHNS, CDR2 SASEGT. CDR3 length: 13 residues. Deletions cut 3 bases from V and 8 bases from J, with 13 bases between. CDR3 nucleotide sequence: TGTGCCAGCAGTGAGTCAGGGGCGCGGGGCTACACCTTC. Translating gives CASSESGARGYTF.

V usage is TRBV7-2 and J usage is TRBJ2-7; 9 nucleotides match TRBD2. Germline CDR1 reads SGHTA; CDR2 reads FQGNSA. The CDR3 sequence is 16 residues long. Trimming removed 1 base from V and 5 bases from J; junction bases left unmatched: 9. The chain's CDR3 is CASSLGLSGRTHEQYF. DNA for the CDR3: TGTGCCAGCAGCTTAGGACTTAGCGGGAGAACCCACGAGCAGTACTTC.

This clone has a single count. The chain is built from TRBV6-1 and TRBJ2-1; D not resolved. The germline CDR1 and CDR2 sequences are MNHNS and SASEGT. V lost 0 bases and J lost 4, with 13 bases in between. CDR3 size: 16 residues. The CDR3 here is CASSEALEPPYNEQFF. The CDR3 DNA sequence: TGTGCCAGCAGTGAAGCCTTAGAGCCTCCTTACAATGAGCAGTTCTTC.

The chain is built from TRBV2 and TRBJ2-5, with a weak D call TRBD1 (6 bases). V lost 6 bases to trimming and J lost 5 bases, with 13 bases between them. Germline V CDR1 and CDR2: SNHLY, FYNNEI. This CDR3 is built from 13 residues. CDR3 bases: TGTGCCAGCAGCACAGGGTTGGGGGAGACCCAGTACTTC. Its protein is CASSTGLGETQYF. The full variable domain, its missing parts supplied by reference TRBV2 and TRBJ2-5, is EPEVTQTPSHQVTQMGQEVILRCVPISNHLYFYWYRQILGQKVEFLVSFYNNEISEKSEIFDDQFSVERPDGSNFTLKIRSTKLEDSAMYFCASSTGLGETQYFGPGTRLLVL.

In this sample, this clone turned up a few times. V gene TRBV6-5 combines with J gene TRBJ2-7, with 7 bases identical to TRBD2. This CDR3 comprises 14 residues. Germline assignment: CDR1 MNHEY and CDR2 SVGAGI. The trim removed 6 bases at V and 3 bases at J, leaving 8 bases unmatched. CDR3 sequence: CASRRGGRGYEQYF. The CDR3 nucleotides are TGTGCCAGCAGAAGAGGCGGGAGAGGCTACGAGCAGTACTTC.

This clone occurred a few times. The rearrangement uses TRBV6-6 and TRBJ1-2, with TRBD1 matching over 7 bases. Trimming at V came to 0 bases and at J to 7 bases, leaving 5 bases not matched to a gene. This CDR3 region has 14 residues. CDR1 MNHNY and CDR2 SVGAGI come from the germline V gene (reference sequence). The DNA for the CDR3 is TGTGCCAGCAGTTACTCGACAGGGCTCTTTGGCTACACCTTC. Protein product: CASSYSTGLFGYTF.

The rearrangement uses TRBV6-1 and TRBJ1-6; 7 nucleotides line up with TRBD1. From germline, CDR1 is MNHNS and CDR2 SASEGT. The CDR3 spans 18 residues. The junction had 10 bases not matched to a gene; V was cut back by 2 bases and J by 3 bases. The CDR3 DNA reads TGTGCCAGCAGTGAATTTGCGATGCGGACAGGCTATAATTCACCCCTCCACTTT. It translates to CASSEFAMRTGYNSPLHF.

This sequence joins TRBV7-9 and TRBJ2-1; possibly TRBD1 for D (6 bases). V was shortened by 1 base and J by 3 bases, with 16 bases between the two germline ends. The CDR3 length is 17 residues. CDR1 SEHNR and CDR2 FQNEAQ come from the germline V gene (reference sequence). This CDR3 reads CASSLGGVGQLYNEQFF. CDR3 nucleotide sequence: TGTGCCAGCAGCTTAGGTGGTGTAGGACAGCTCTACAATGAGCAGTTCTTC.

The genes are TRBV9 and TRBJ2-5; 8 nucleotides line up with TRBD2. The CDR3 is 14 residues long. Germline V lookup: CDR1 SGDLS, CDR2 YYNGEE. V trimming: 0 bases; J trimming: 3 bases; junction bases outside the gene matches: 1. The CDR3 here is CASSVGGGKETQYF. Written as DNA, the CDR3 is TGTGCCAGCAGCGTAGGCGGGGGGAAAGAGACCCAGTACTTC.

This clone showed up just a few times. The rearrangement joins TRBV6-5 to TRBJ1-5; tentative D call: TRBD1 (5 bases). Trimming shortened V by 6 bases and J by 4 bases, and 10 bases separated the two germline ends. The CDR3 runs 13 residues. Germline CDR1 reads MNHEY; CDR2 reads SVGAGI. The DNA of the CDR3 is TGTGCCAGCAGCCCCGGGGGGAATCAGCCCCAGCATTTT. Its protein product is CASSPGGNQPQHF.

The sample holds one count of this clone. The CDR3: CASSFGQGTDTQYF. DNA for the CDR3: TGTGCCAGCAGTTTCGGACAGGGCACAGATACGCAGTATTTT. The J gene is TRBJ2-3, the V gene TRBV27; 7 nucleotides line up with TRBD1. Trimming took 3 bases from V and 1 from J; bases not matched to a gene: 1. The CDR3 sequence is 14 residues long. The germline V gene has CDR1 MNHEY and CDR2 SMNVEV (reference sequence).

The chain uses TRBV11-3 and TRBJ1-1; no clear D. Germline CDR1 and CDR2: SGHNT and YENEEA. The CDR3 runs 11 residues. The V gene lost 5 bases and the J gene lost 2 bases, with 3 bases spanning the gap. The CDR3 DNA follows: TGTGCCAGCAGCCTCAACACTGAAGCTTTCTTT. It specifies CASSLNTEAFF.

The chain uses TRBV6-1 and TRBJ1-2, with D tentatively TRBD1 (6 bases). This CDR3 spans 14 amino acids. Germline lookup yields CDR1 MNHNS and CDR2 SASEGT. Trimming removed 8 bases at V and 1 base at J, with 14 bases between. CDR3 amino acids: CASEFSDSNYGYTF. CDR3 sequence (DNA): TGTGCCAGCGAGTTTTCGGACAGTAACTATGGCTACACCTTC.

This rearrangement joins TRBV6-5 to TRBJ2-5; the D gene is possibly TRBD1 (6 bases). The germline CDR1 and CDR2 sequences are MNHEY and SVGAGI. Trimming stripped 0 bases from V and 5 bases from J, with 13 bases between. This CDR3 is built from 15 residues. DNA for the CDR3: TGTGCCAGCAGTTACTCATCAGGGGTCGGCGAGACCCAGTACTTC. Translating it yields CASSYSSGVGETQYF.

In its sample, this clone was seen a few times. This chain uses TRBV15 with TRBJ2-6; 7 bases match TRBD1. Germline V lookup: CDR1 LNHNV, CDR2 YYDKDF (reference sequence). With 4 bases clipped from V and 2 bases from J, the junction kept 5 bases outside the gene matches. The CDR3 length is 16 residues. CDR3 DNA: TGTGCCACCAGCAAAGACGGGACAGCTGGGGCCAACGTCCTGACTTTC. Translation gives CATSKDGTAGANVLTF.